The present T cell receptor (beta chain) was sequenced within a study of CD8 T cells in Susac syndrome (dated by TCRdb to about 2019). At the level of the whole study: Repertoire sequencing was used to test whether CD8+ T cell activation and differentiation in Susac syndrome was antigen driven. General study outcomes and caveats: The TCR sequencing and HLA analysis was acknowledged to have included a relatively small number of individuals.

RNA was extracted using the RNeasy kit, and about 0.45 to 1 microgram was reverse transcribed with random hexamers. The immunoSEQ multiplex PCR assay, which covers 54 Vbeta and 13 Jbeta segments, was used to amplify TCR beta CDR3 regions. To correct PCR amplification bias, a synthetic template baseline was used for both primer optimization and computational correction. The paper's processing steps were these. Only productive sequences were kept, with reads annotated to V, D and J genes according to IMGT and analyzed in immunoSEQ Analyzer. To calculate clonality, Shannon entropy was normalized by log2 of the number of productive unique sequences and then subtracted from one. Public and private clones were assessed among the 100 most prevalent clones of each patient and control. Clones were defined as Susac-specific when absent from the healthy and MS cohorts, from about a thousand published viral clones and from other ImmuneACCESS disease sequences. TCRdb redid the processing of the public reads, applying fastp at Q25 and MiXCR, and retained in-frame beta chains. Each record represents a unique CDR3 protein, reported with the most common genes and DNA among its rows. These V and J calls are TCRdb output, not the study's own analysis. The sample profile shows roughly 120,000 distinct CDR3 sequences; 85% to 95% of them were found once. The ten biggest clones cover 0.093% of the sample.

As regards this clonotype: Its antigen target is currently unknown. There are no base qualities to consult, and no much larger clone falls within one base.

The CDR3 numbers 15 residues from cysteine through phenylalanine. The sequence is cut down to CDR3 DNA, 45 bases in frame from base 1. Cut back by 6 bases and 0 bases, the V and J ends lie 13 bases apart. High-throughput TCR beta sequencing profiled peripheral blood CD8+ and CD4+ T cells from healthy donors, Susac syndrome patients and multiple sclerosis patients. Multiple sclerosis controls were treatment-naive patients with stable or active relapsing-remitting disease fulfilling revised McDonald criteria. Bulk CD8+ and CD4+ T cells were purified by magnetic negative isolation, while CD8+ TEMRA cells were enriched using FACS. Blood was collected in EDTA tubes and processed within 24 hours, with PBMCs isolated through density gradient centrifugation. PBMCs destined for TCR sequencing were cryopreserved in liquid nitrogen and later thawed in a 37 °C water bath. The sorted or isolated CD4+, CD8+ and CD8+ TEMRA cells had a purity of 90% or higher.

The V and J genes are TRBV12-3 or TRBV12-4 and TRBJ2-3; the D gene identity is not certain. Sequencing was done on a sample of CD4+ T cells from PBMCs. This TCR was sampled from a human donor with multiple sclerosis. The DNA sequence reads TGTGCCAGCAGATCTCCTACAGAAAGCACAGATACGCAGTATTTT. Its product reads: CASRSPTESTDTQYF.